The entry below gives a single TCR beta chain sequence along with its context. The sample originates from a study of blood T cell repertoires in COVID-19. Study-wide background: COVID-19 samples collected from the United States, Italy and Spain covered acute and convalescent phases.

One Seattle source followed patients from active infection through their disease course. The V gene's germline CDR1 is SGHVS and CDR2 FQNEAQ. The CDR3 contains 17 residues. V trimming: 1 base; J trimming: 4 bases; junction bases outside the gene matches: 10. Study processing details: Reference gene primer amplification gave nucleated cell count estimates. Some clones are missing from TCRdb's copy, which holds only in-frame ones; the method was immunoSEQ multiplex PCR. V and J calls and clone size are as listed in that table; D and trimming were resolved from the DNA. The sample shows 100,000 to 150,000 clones, 85% to 90% of them seen only once.

This clonotype was sampled from a man aged 55 to 70 with COVID-19, enrolled during active disease. Specimen: peripheral blood. V and J are TRBV7-8 and TRBJ2-1; 7 bases align to TRBD1. DNA of the CDR3: TGTGCCAGCAGCTTAGTAGCTAGAAGGGGGCTATACAATGAGCAGTTCTTC. Residues: CASSLVARRGLYNEQFF.